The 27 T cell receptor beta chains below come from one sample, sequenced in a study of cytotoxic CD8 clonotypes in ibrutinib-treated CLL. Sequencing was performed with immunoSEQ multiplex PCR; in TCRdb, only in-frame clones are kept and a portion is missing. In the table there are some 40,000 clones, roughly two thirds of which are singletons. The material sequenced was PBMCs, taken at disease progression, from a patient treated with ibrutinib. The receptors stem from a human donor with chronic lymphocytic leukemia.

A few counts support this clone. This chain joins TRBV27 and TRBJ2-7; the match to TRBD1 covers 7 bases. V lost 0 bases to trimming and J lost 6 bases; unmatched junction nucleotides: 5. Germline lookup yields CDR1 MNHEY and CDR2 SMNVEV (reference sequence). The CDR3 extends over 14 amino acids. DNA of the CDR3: TGTGCCAGCAGTTTATCCCAGACAGGGAGCGAGCAGTACTTC. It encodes CASSLSQTGSEQYF.

The CDR3 sequence: CASSQFGMPNYGYTF. The CDR3 DNA is TGTGCCAGCAGCCAATTCGGGATGCCCAACTATGGCTACACCTTC. The chain recombines TRBV14 with TRBJ1-2, with unresolved D. V dropped 2 bases and J dropped 2 bases, with 12 bases sitting between them. The CDR3 extends over 15 amino acids. CDR1 SGHDN and CDR2 FVKESK come from the germline V gene.

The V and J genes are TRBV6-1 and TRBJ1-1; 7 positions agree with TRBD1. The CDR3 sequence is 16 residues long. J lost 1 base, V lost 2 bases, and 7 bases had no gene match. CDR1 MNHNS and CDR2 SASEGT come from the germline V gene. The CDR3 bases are TGTGCCAGCAGTGAACGACAGGGTAGACCGAACACTGAAGCTTTCTTT. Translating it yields CASSERQGRPNTEAFF.

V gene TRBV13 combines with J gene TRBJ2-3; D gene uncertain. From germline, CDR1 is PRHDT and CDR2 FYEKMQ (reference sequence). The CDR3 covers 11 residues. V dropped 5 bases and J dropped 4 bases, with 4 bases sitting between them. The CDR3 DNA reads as TGTGCCAGCAGCGTTTCAGATACGCAGTATTTT. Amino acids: CASSVSDTQYF. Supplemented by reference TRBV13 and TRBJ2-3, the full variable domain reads AAGVIQSPRHLIKEKRETATLKCYPIPRHDTVYWYQQGPGQDPQFLISFYEKMQSDKGSIPDRFSAQQFSDYHSELNMSSLELGDSALYFCASSVSDTQYFGPGTRLTVL.

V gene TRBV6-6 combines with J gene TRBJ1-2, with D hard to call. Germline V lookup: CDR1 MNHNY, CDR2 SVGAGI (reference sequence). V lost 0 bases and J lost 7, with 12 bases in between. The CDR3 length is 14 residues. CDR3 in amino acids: CASSYSSQVGGYTF. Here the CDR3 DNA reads TGTGCCAGCAGTTACTCCTCGCAGGTCGGTGGCTACACCTTC.

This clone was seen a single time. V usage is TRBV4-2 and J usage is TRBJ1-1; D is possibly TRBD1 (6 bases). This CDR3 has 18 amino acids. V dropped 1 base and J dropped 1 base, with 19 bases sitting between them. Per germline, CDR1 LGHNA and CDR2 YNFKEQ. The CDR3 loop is CASSQGRDGTSKNTEAFF. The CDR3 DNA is TGTGCCAGCAGCCAAGGTCGCGACGGGACATCCAAGAACACTGAAGCTTTCTTT.

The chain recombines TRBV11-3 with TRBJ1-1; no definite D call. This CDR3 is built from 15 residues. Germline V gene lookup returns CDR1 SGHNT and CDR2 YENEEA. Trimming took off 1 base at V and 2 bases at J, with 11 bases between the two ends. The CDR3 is CASSLVIGRNTEAFF. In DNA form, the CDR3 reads TGTGCCAGCAGCTTAGTGATCGGCCGCAACACTGAAGCTTTCTTT.

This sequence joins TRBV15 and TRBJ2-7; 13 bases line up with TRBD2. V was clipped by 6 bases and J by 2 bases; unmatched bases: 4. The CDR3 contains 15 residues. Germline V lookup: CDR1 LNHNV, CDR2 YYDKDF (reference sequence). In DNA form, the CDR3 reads TGTGCCACCAGTCGGACTAGCGGGAGCCCCTACGAGCAGTACTTC. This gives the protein CATSRTSGSPYEQYF. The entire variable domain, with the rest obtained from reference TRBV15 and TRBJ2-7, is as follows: DAMVIQNPRYQVTQFGKPVTLSCSQTLNHNVMYWYQQKSSQAPKLLFHYYDKDFNNEADTPDNFQSRRPNTSFCFLDIRSPGLGDTAMYLCATSRTSGSPYEQYFGPGTRLTVT.

DNA for the CDR3: TGTGCCAGTAGTGGTGGACTAGCGGGAGGCGGCGGGGCCCAGTACTTC. It translates to CASSGGLAGGGGAQYF. V usage is TRBV19 and J usage is TRBJ2-5; TRBD2 matches at 14 bases. V trimming: 5 bases; J trimming: 9 bases; junction bases outside the gene matches: 11. Germline values: CDR1 LNHDA, CDR2 SQIVND (reference sequence). The CDR3 length is 16 residues.

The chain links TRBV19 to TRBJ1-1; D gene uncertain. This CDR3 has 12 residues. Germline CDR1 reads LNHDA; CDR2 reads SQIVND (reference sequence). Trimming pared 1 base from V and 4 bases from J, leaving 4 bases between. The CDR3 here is CASSIGTTEAFF. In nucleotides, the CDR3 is TGTGCCAGTAGTATAGGGACCACTGAAGCTTTCTTT.

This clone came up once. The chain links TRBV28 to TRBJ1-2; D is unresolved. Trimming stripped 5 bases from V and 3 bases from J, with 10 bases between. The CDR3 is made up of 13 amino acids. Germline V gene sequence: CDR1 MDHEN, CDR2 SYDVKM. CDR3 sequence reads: CASSDPGDYGYTF. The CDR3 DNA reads TGTGCCAGCAGTGATCCCGGGGACTATGGCTACACCTTC.

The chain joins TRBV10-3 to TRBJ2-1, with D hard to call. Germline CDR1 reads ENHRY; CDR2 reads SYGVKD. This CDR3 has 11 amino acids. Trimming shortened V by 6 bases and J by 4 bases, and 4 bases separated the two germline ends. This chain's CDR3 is CAIRQYNEQFF. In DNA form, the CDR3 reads TGTGCCATCAGACAGTACAATGAGCAGTTCTTC.

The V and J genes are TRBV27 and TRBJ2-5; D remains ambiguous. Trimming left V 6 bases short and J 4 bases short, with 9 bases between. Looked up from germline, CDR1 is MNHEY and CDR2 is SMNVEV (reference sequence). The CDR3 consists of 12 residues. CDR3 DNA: TGTGCCAGCAGCCGATTAGGAGAGACCCAGTACTTC. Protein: CASSRLGETQYF.

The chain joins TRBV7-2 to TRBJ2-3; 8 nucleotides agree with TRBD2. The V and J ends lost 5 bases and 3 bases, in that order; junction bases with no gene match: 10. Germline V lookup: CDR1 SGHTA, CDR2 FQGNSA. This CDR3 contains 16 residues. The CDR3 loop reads CASSPNGRGTTDTQYF. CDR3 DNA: TGTGCCAGCAGCCCGAACGGGAGGGGTACAACAGATACGCAGTATTTT.

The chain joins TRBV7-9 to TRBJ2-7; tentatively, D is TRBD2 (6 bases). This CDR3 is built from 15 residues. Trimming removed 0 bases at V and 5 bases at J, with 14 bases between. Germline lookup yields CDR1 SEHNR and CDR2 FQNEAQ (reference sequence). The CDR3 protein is CASSLAARELNEQYF. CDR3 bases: TGTGCCAGCAGCTTAGCAGCTCGGGAGCTGAACGAGCAGTACTTC.

Here the CDR3 reads CASSTGTGSTDTQYF. The DNA of the CDR3 is TGTGCCAGCAGTACCGGGACAGGGAGCACAGATACGCAGTATTTT. The rearrangement joins TRBV27 to TRBJ2-3, with TRBD1 identical over 9 bases. This CDR3 region has 15 residues. The germline CDR1 and CDR2 sequences are MNHEY and SMNVEV (reference sequence). The J segment lost 0 bases and the V segment lost 5 bases, leaving 3 bases of the junction unmatched.

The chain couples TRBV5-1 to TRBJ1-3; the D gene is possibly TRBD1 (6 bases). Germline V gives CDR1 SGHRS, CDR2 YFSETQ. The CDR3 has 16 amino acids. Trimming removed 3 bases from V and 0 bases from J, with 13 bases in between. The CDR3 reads CASSWGTNDSGNTIYF. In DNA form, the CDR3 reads TGCGCCAGCAGCTGGGGGACAAACGACTCTGGAAACACCATATATTTT. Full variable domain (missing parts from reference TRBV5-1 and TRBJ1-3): KAGVTQTPRYLIKTRGQQVTLSCSPISGHRSVSWYQQTPGQGLQFLFEYFSETQRNKGNFPGRFSGRQFSNSRSEMNVSTLELGDSALYLCASSWGTNDSGNTIYFGEGSWLTVV.

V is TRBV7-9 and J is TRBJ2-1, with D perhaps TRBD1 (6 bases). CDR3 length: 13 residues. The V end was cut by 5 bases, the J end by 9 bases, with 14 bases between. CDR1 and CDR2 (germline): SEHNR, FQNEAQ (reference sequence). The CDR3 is CASSGGQAGEQFF. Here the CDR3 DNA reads TGTGCCAGCAGCGGGGGCCAGGCGGGTGAGCAGTTCTTC.

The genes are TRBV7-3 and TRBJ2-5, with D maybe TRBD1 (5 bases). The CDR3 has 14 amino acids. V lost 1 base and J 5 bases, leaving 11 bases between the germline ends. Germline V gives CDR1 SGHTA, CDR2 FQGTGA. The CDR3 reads CASSLKGQSETQYF. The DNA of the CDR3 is TGTGCCAGCAGCTTAAAGGGGCAGTCGGAGACCCAGTACTTC.

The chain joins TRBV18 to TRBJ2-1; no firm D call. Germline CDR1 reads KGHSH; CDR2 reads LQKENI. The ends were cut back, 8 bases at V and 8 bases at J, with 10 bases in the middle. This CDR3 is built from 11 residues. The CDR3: CASPRADEQFF. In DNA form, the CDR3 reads TGTGCCAGCCCTCGGGCGGATGAGCAGTTCTTC.

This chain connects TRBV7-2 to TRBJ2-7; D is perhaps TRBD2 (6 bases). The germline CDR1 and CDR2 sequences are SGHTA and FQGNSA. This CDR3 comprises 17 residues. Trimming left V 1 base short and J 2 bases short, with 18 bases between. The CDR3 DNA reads TGTGCCAGCAGCTTAGGTCCCAAGGTCGGGGGTACCTACGAGCAGTACTTC. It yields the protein CASSLGPKVGGTYEQYF.

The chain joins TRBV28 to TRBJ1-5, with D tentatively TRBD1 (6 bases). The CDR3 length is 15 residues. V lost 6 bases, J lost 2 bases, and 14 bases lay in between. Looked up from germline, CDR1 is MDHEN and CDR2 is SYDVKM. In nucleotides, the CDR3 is TGTGCCAGCAGGACACAGGGATCCCGCAATCAGCCCCAGCATTTT. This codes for CASRTQGSRNQPQHF.

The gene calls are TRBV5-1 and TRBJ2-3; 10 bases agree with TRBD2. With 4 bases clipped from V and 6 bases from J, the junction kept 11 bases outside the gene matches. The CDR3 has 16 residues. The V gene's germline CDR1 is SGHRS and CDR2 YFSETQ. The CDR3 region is CASSKGLAVVWDTQYF. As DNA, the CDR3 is TGCGCCAGCAGCAAAGGACTAGCGGTCGTTTGGGATACGCAGTATTTT.

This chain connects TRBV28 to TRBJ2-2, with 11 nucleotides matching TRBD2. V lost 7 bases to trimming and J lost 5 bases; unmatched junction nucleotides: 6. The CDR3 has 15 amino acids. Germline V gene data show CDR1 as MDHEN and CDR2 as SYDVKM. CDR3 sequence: CASKRLAGRTGELFF. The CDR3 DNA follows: TGTGCCAGCAAAAGACTAGCGGGACGGACCGGGGAGCTGTTTTTT.

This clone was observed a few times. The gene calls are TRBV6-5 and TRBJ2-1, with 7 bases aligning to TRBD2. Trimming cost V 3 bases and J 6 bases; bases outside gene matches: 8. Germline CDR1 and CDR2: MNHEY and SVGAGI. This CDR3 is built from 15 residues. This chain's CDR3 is CASSYRTRVGNEQFF. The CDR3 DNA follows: TGTGCCAGCAGTTATAGGACTAGAGTTGGCAATGAGCAGTTCTTC.

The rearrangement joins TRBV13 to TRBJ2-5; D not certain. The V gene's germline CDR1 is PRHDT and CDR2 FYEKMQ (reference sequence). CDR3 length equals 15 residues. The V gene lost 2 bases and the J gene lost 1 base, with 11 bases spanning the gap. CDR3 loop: CASSLSRAVQETQYF. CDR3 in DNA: TGTGCCAGCAGCTTAAGTAGGGCAGTCCAAGAGACCCAGTACTTC.

The chain's CDR3 is CASSNMGGHLTDTQYF. Here the CDR3 DNA reads TGTGCCAGCAGCAATATGGGGGGACACCTCACAGATACGCAGTATTTT. The chain employs TRBV2 and TRBJ2-3; tentatively, D is TRBD1 or TRBD2 (6 bases each). Trimming took off 6 bases at V and 2 bases at J, with 18 bases between the two ends. Germline CDR1 is SNHLY and CDR2 is FYNNEI. The CDR3 sequence is 16 residues long.